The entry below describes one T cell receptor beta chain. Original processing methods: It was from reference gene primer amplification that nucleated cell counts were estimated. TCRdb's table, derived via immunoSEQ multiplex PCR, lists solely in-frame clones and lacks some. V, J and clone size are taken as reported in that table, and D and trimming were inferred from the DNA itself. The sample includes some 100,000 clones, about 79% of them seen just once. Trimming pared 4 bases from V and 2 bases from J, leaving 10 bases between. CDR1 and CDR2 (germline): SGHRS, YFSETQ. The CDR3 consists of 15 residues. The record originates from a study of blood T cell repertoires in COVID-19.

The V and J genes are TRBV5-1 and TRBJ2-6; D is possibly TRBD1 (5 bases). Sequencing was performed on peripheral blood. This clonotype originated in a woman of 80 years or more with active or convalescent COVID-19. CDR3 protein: CASSDQGTGANVLTF. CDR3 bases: TGCGCCAGCAGCGACCAGGGAACTGGGGCCAACGTCCTGACTTTC.